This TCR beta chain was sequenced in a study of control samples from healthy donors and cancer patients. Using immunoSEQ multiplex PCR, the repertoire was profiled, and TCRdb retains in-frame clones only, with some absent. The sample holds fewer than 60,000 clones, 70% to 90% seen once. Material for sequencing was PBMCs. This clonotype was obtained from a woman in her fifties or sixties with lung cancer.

For the CDR3, the DNA is TGTGCCAGCTCGGTGGGGGGGAGGACCACTGAAGCTTTCTTT. It is translated as CASSVGGRTTEAFF. The rearrangement joins TRBV18 to TRBJ1-1; tentative D call: TRBD1 (5 bases). CDR1 KGHSH and CDR2 LQKENI come from the germline V gene. Trimming shortened V by 6 bases and J by 4 bases, and 15 bases separated the two germline ends. The CDR3 is 14 residues long.